This TCR beta chain is from a study of shared clonotypes between healthy human individuals. Measured with immunoSEQ multiplex PCR; TCRdb has only the in-frame clones, and not every one. The table has about 2.3 million clones, less than 95% seen once. What was sequenced was naive CD4+ T cells from PBMCs. Subset noted: CD45RA+ positively selected. The source is a man in his late teens or twenties in good health. Some clones in this sample may be carry-over from other donors' samples.

CDR3 region: CASSLFRQGAYGYTF. In DNA form, the CDR3 reads TGTGCCAGCAGTTTATTCAGACAGGGGGCCTATGGCTACACCTTC. The chain employs TRBV28 and TRBJ1-2; 10 bases map to TRBD1. The CDR3 has 15 residues. The trim removed 1 base at V and 4 bases at J, leaving 3 bases unmatched. Germline-derived CDR1 and CDR2 are MDHEN and SYDVKM.